These T cell receptor beta chains were read from a single sample in a study of cytomegalovirus exposure and HLA in healthy donors. The protocol was immunoSEQ multiplex PCR, while the TCRdb copy is restricted to in-frame clones and leaves out a portion. This table has about 50,000 clones, 60% to 85% appearing once. Sequenced input: PBMCs. These receptors were collected from a man aged 25 to 40 in good health and CMV-seropositive. CDR3s include the opening cysteine and the closing phenylalanine or tryptophan. The order of the fields is V gene, clone size, D gene, J gene, CDR3 length, CDR3 protein, CDR3 DNA. D genes are given only for firm matches. Clone sizes are given selectively: once, few, many, or a class where the clone is expanded.

V: TRBV28
size: few
D: TRBD1
J: TRBJ2-7
length: 16
CDR3: CASRWGGRGLSYEQYF
DNA: TGTGCCAGCAGGTGGGGCGGCAGGGGGCTTAGTTACGAGCAGTACTTC

V: TRBV27
size: -
D: -
J: TRBJ1-2
length: 15
CDR3: CASSLIPIKGSGYTF
DNA: TGTGCCAGCAGCTTAATACCTATCAAGGGGTCTGGCTACACCTTC

V: TRBV7-8
size: -
D: TRBD1
J: TRBJ2-7
length: 15
CDR3: CASSLAGTGAYEQYF
DNA: TGTGCCAGCAGCTTAGCTGGGACAGGCGCCTACGAGCAGTACTTC

V: TRBV28
size: once
D: -
J: TRBJ1-6
length: 12
CDR3: CASSSGHTTLHF
DNA: TGTGCCAGCAGTTCGGGACACACAACCCTCCACTTT

V: TRBV29-1
size: -
D: -
J: TRBJ1-4
length: 12
CDR3: CSVERGAEKLFF
DNA: TGCAGCGTTGAACGGGGGGCTGAAAAACTGTTTTTT

V: TRBV30
size: -
D: -
J: TRBJ2-5
length: 13
CDR3: CAWRGGRGETQYF
DNA: TGTGCCTGGAGGGGGGGAAGAGGTGAGACCCAGTACTTC

V: TRBV30
size: -
D: -
J: TRBJ2-7
length: 12
CDR3: CAWSPGSPKQYF
DNA: TGTGCCTGGAGTCCGGGGAGCCCCAAGCAGTACTTC

V: TRBV6-6
size: -
D: -
J: TRBJ1-3
length: 16
CDR3: CASSPRTGSSGNTIYF
DNA: TGTGCCAGCAGTCCAAGAACAGGGTCCTCTGGAAACACCATATATTTT

V: TRBV7-9
size: few
D: -
J: TRBJ2-6
length: 15
CDR3: CATEERNSGANVLTF
DNA: TGTGCCACCGAGGAGCGGAACTCTGGGGCCAACGTCCTGACTTTC

V: TRBV29-1
size: -
D: -
J: TRBJ2-2
length: 12
CDR3: CSVLASTGELFF
DNA: TGCAGCGTTTTAGCCAGCACCGGGGAGCTGTTTTTT

V: TRBV18
size: -
D: -
J: TRBJ1-1
length: 15
CDR3: CASSPPQGWGTEAFF
DNA: TGTGCCAGCTCACCACCCCAGGGTTGGGGCACTGAAGCTTTCTTT

V: TRBV7-6
size: -
D: -
J: TRBJ2-7
length: 14
CDR3: CASSYADGMGEQYF
DNA: TGTGCCAGCAGCTATGCTGACGGGATGGGGGAGCAGTACTTC

V: TRBV10-3
size: -
D: -
J: TRBJ2-1
length: 14
CDR3: CAISSTGLVNEQFF
DNA: TGTGCCATCAGCTCAACAGGGTTGGTAAATGAGCAGTTCTTC

V: TRBV25-1
size: -
D: -
J: TRBJ1-1
length: 12
CDR3: CASSGGGTEAFF
DNA: TGTGCCAGCAGTGGGGGAGGGACTGAAGCTTTCTTT

V: TRBV4-2
size: -
D: -
J: TRBJ1-4
length: 15
CDR3: CASSQVGRGSEKLFF
DNA: TGTGCCAGCAGCCAAGTGGGGAGGGGGAGTGAAAAACTGTTTTTT

V: TRBV7-9
size: -
D: -
J: TRBJ1-6
length: 14
CDR3: CASSLQGWNSPLHF
DNA: TGTGCCAGCAGCTTACAGGGGTGGAATTCACCCCTCCACTTT

V: TRBV6-5
size: few
D: -
J: TRBJ1-1
length: 13
CDR3: CASSYEGGTEAFF
DNA: TGTGCCAGCAGTTACGAGGGCGGCACTGAAGCTTTCTTT

V: TRBV18
size: -
D: -
J: TRBJ1-1
length: 13
CDR3: CASSTAMNTEAFF
DNA: TGTGCCAGCTCAACAGCTATGAACACTGAAGCTTTCTTT

V: TRBV7-9
size: -
D: -
J: TRBJ1-4
length: 15
CDR3: CASSLETATNEKLFF
DNA: TGTGCCAGCAGCTTAGAGACAGCAACTAATGAAAAACTGTTTTTT

V: TRBV7-2
size: -
D: -
J: TRBJ2-2
length: 15
CDR3: CASSLDRGRAGELFF
DNA: TGTGCCAGCAGCTTAGATCGGGGAAGGGCCGGGGAGCTGTTTTTT

V: TRBV5-4
size: -
D: -
J: TRBJ2-3
length: 17
CDR3: CASSLGGGRGWTDTQYF
DNA: TGTGCCAGCAGCTTGGGAGGGGGGAGGGGATGGACAGATACGCAGTATTTT

V: TRBV10-3
size: once
D: TRBD1
J: TRBJ1-2
length: 15
CDR3: CAISVDRDANYGYTF
DNA: TGTGCCATCAGTGTGGACAGGGACGCTAACTATGGCTACACCTTC

V: TRBV5-8
size: -
D: -
J: TRBJ1-5
length: 15
CDR3: CASSLGRNSNQPQHF
DNA: TGTGCCAGCAGCTTGGGCAGGAATAGCAATCAGCCCCAGCATTTT

V: TRBV15
size: once
D: -
J: TRBJ2-7
length: 15
CDR3: CATSRDLSLKYEQYF
DNA: TGTGCCACCAGCAGAGATTTGAGTCTTAAGTACGAGCAGTACTTC

V: TRBV5-4
size: few
D: -
J: TRBJ2-6
length: 14
CDR3: CASSSRGGANVLTF
DNA: TGTGCCAGCAGCTCCAGGGGTGGGGCCAACGTCCTGACTTTC

V: TRBV6-1
size: few
D: -
J: TRBJ1-1
length: 13
CDR3: CASSAQGNTEAFF
DNA: TGTGCCAGCAGTGCGCAGGGGAACACTGAAGCTTTCTTT

V: TRBV6-6
size: -
D: TRBD1
J: TRBJ1-1
length: 14
CDR3: CASRSQGKNTEAFF
DNA: TGTGCCAGCAGATCACAGGGGAAGAACACTGAAGCTTTCTTT

V: TRBV14
size: -
D: -
J: TRBJ2-7
length: 14
CDR3: CASSQIGGLTEQYF
DNA: TGTGCCAGCAGCCAAATCGGGGGGCTAACCGAGCAGTACTTC

V: TRBV9
size: once
D: TRBD1
J: TRBJ1-3
length: 16
CDR3: CASSLQGLSSGNTIYF
DNA: TGTGCCAGCAGCTTACAGGGGTTAAGCTCTGGAAACACCATATATTTT

V: TRBV5-6
size: -
D: TRBD1
J: TRBJ2-1
length: 19
CDR3: CASSTKTIGTGYSYNEQFF
DNA: TGTGCCAGCAGCACAAAAACTATCGGGACAGGATACTCCTACAATGAGCAGTTCTTC

V: TRBV9
size: -
D: TRBD2
J: TRBJ2-5
length: 13
CDR3: CASSGLGGTAQYF
DNA: TGTGCCAGCAGCGGTCTGGGGGGGACGGCCCAGTACTTC

V: TRBV6-1
size: -
D: -
J: TRBJ1-5
length: 16
CDR3: CASSEWMGSTGQPQHF
DNA: TGTGCCAGCAGTGAATGGATGGGGTCCACAGGTCAGCCCCAGCATTTT

V: TRBV7-2
size: -
D: TRBD1
J: TRBJ1-2
length: 16
CDR3: CASGSGGARFDYGYTF
DNA: TGTGCCAGCGGGTCAGGGGGCGCCCGTTTTGACTATGGCTACACCTTC

V: TRBV6-5
size: -
D: -
J: TRBJ1-1
length: 15
CDR3: CASSYGGLGNTEAFF
DNA: TGTGCCAGCAGTTACGGGGGCCTGGGGAACACTGAAGCTTTCTTT

V: TRBV18
size: -
D: -
J: TRBJ1-1
length: 14
CDR3: CASSPPQGRTEAFF
DNA: TGTGCCAGCTCACCACCTCAGGGCAGAACTGAAGCTTTCTTT

V: TRBV27
size: -
D: TRBD1
J: TRBJ1-2
length: 14
CDR3: CASSLRPDRDGYTF
DNA: TGTGCCAGCAGTTTAAGGCCGGACAGGGATGGCTACACCTTC

V: TRBV19
size: -
D: TRBD1
J: TRBJ2-7
length: 13
CDR3: CASTGTGTYEQYF
DNA: TGTGCCAGTACCGGGACAGGGACTTACGAGCAGTACTTC

V: TRBV7-9
size: -
D: -
J: TRBJ2-5
length: 15
CDR3: CAGTPGQFDQETQYF
DNA: TGTGCCGGGACTCCGGGACAGTTCGATCAAGAGACCCAGTACTTC

V: TRBV28
size: -
D: -
J: TRBJ1-5
length: 13
CDR3: CASQRRGRQPQHF
DNA: TGTGCCAGCCAACGGAGGGGACGACAGCCCCAGCATTTT

V: TRBV5-4
size: few
D: -
J: TRBJ2-7
length: 15
CDR3: CASSPPGTRTYEQYF
DNA: TGTGCCAGCAGCCCGCCCGGGACAAGAACATACGAGCAGTACTTC

V: TRBV6-1
size: -
D: -
J: TRBJ2-6
length: 14
CDR3: CASSVASGANVLTF
DNA: TGTGCCAGCAGCGTAGCCTCTGGGGCCAACGTCCTGACTTTC

V: TRBV29-1
size: -
D: -
J: TRBJ1-1
length: 11
CDR3: CSVGRGTEAFF
DNA: TGCAGCGTTGGGCGGGGAACTGAAGCTTTCTTT

V: TRBV13
size: -
D: -
J: TRBJ1-1
length: 16
CDR3: CASSSEIGAINTEAFF
DNA: TGTGCCAGCAGCTCTGAAATAGGGGCGATCAACACTGAAGCTTTCTTT

V: TRBV27
size: -
D: -
J: TRBJ1-2
length: 14
CDR3: CASSLLGGGYGYTF
DNA: TGTGCCAGCAGTTTATTGGGGGGGGGCTATGGCTACACCTTC

V: TRBV27
size: few
D: TRBD1
J: TRBJ2-7
length: 14
CDR3: CASSLDRNSYEQYF
DNA: TGTGCCAGCAGTTTGGACAGGAACTCCTACGAGCAGTACTTC

V: TRBV29-1
size: once
D: TRBD2
J: TRBJ2-7
length: 13
CDR3: CSAGGADSYEQYF
DNA: TGCAGCGCCGGGGGGGCAGACTCCTACGAGCAGTACTTC

V: TRBV6-1
size: -
D: -
J: TRBJ2-7
length: 11
CDR3: CATRGASEQYF
DNA: TGTGCCACCCGGGGGGCCTCCGAGCAGTACTTC

V: TRBV10-3
size: few
D: -
J: TRBJ2-7
length: 13
CDR3: CAISRATGYEQYF
DNA: TGTGCCATCAGCAGGGCGACAGGCTACGAGCAGTACTTC

V: TRBV25-1
size: -
D: -
J: TRBJ2-3
length: 15
CDR3: CASSEFRGDSDTQYF
DNA: TGTGCCAGCAGTGAATTCAGGGGGGATTCAGATACGCAGTATTTT

V: TRBV5-4
size: -
D: -
J: TRBJ1-2
length: 13
CDR3: CASSFGRDGGYTF
DNA: TGTGCCAGCAGCTTTGGGAGGGATGGTGGCTACACCTTC

V: TRBV7-2
size: -
D: -
J: TRBJ2-1
length: 11
CDR3: CASSSGDEQFF
DNA: TGTGCCAGCAGCTCGGGGGATGAGCAGTTCTTC